This T cell receptor beta chain was obtained from a study of blood T cells in healthy people across ages. Study-wide findings and caveats: Significant beta diversity loss was already apparent by age approximately 38, declining roughly linearly.

Germline V gene data show CDR1 as DFQATT and CDR2 as SNEGSKA (reference sequence). The CDR3 length is 15 residues. As for this clonotype: Antigen unknown. Its ends do not fully match the called genes, so a read error is possible.

With a J-beta primer mix and a sample-barcoded 5' primer, a second PCR ran about 6 to 11 cycles. Each cDNA molecule was tagged by a template-switch adaptor that had 12 random nucleotides. In TCRdb, the 5' RACE reads were re-called with MiXCR into one record per CDR3 protein. The table shows around 2 million distinct CDR3 sequences, with approximately 39% occurring only once. This sequence was found in a human donor in good health. Material for sequencing was blood. The rearrangement joins TRBV20-1 to TRBJ2-5; 9 bases fit TRBD2. The CDR3 here is CSASGPSGATYEQYF. As DNA, the CDR3 is TGCAGTGCTAGTGGTCCTAGCGGGGCGACCTACGAGCAGTACTTT.